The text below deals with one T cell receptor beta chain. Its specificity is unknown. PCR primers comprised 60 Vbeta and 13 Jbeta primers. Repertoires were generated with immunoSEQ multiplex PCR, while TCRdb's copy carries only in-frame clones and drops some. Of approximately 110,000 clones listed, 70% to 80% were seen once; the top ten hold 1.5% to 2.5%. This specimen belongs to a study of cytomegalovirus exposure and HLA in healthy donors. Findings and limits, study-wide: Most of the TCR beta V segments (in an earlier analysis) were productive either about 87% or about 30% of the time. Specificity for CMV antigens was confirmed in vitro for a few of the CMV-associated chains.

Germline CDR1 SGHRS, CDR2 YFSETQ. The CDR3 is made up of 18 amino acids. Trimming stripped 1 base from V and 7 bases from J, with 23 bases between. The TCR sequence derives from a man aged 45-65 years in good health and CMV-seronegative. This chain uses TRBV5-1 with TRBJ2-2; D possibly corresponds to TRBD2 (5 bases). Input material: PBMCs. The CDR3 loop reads CASSLLPVGPRRGGELFF. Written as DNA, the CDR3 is TGCGCCAGCAGCTTGCTTCCCGTAGGACCGCGCCGGGGCGGGGAGCTGTTTTTT. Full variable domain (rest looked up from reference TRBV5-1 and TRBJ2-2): KAGVTQTPRYLIKTRGQQVTLSCSPISGHRSVSWYQQTPGQGLQFLFEYFSETQRNKGNFPGRFSGRQFSNSRSEMNVSTLELGDSALYLCASSLLPVGPRRGGELFFGEGSRLTVL.